This T cell receptor (beta chain) was identified during a study of cytomegalovirus exposure and HLA in healthy donors. Study summary: Earlier results showed roughly 110 million unique TCR beta sequences derived from approximately 180 million T cells.

This clone was seen more than once but under ten times. Its antigen is not identified. Study findings and constraints: An ancestry cluster, one associated with Asian ancestry, reportedly showed fewer N-insertions than the approximately 650-donor mean in a later analysis. 16,951 TCR beta sequences were associated with HLA alleles at 0.05 false discovery rate in a later analysis. Common viral pathogens seemed, in a later analysis, to connect with several of the most significant clusters.

A multiplex PCR was run with 60 Vbeta primers and 13 Jbeta primers. Clones were sequenced by immunoSEQ multiplex PCR, and TCRdb holds only the in-frame ones, with some missing. The sample shows about 260,000 clones, 84% of them seen only once. Per germline, CDR1 SGHDT and CDR2 YYEEEE. With 3 bases clipped from V and 9 bases from J, the junction kept 12 bases outside the gene matches. CDR3 length equals 16 residues. The chain recombines TRBV5-6 with TRBJ1-6; 7 positions match TRBD1. The clonotype originates from a middle-aged woman in good health and CMV-seropositive. Sample: PBMCs. CDR3 sequence reads: CASSSPWDSPSSPLHF. DNA for the CDR3: TGTGCCAGCAGCTCCCCTTGGGACAGTCCAAGTTCACCCCTCCACTTT. Filled out from reference TRBV5-6 and TRBJ1-6, the complete variable domain reads DAGVTQSPTHLIKTRGQQVTLRCSPKSGHDTVSWYQQALGQGPQFIFQYYEEEERQRGNFPDRFSGHQFPNYSSELNVNALLLGDSALYLCASSSPWDSPSSPLHFGNGTRLTVT.